Each of the 10 T cell receptor beta chains below was sequenced from the same sample in a study of blood T cell repertoires in COVID-19. Profiled with immunoSEQ multiplex PCR; TCRdb holds only in-frame clones, not every one. The data show about 160,000 clones, roughly 90% seen once. Sequenced input: peripheral blood. The origin of the receptors is a man aged 55-75 years with active or convalescent COVID-19.

The chain carries TRBV19 and TRBJ1-5; the D gene is possibly TRBD1 (6 bases). This CDR3 comprises 19 residues. The V end lost 7 bases, the J end lost 0 bases, and 25 bases lay between the germline ends. CDR1 LNHDA and CDR2 SQIVND come from the germline V gene (reference sequence). This chain's CDR3 is CASTDSYPMDRYSNQPQHF. CDR3 nucleotides: TGTGCCAGTACCGACTCGTACCCTATGGACAGATATAGCAATCAGCCCCAGCATTTT. The variable domain in full, with the rest retrieved from reference TRBV19 and TRBJ1-5, is DGGITQSPKYLFRKEGQNVTLSCEQNLNHDAMYWYRQDPGQGLRLIYYSQIVNDFQKGDIAEGYSVSREKKESFPLTVTSAQKNPTAFYLCASTDSYPMDRYSNQPQHFGDGTRLSIL.

V usage is TRBV10-2 and J usage is TRBJ2-7; 7 bases match TRBD2. Per the germline V gene, CDR1 is WSHSY and CDR2 is SAAADI. The trim removed 4 bases at V and 6 bases at J, leaving 9 bases unmatched. This CDR3 comprises 14 residues. CDR3 nucleotide sequence: TGCGCCAGCAGTGCAGGGAGGGGCCCTCTCGAGCAGTACTTC. Translated, it gives CASSAGRGPLEQYF.

The chain joins TRBV5-8 to TRBJ1-5, with D unresolved. Germline V gene sequence: CDR1 SGHTS, CDR2 YDEGEE. The CDR3 is made up of 11 amino acids. V was shortened by 5 bases and J by 6 bases, with 6 bases between the two germline ends. The CDR3 spells CASSLGQPQHF. The CDR3 DNA reads as TGTGCCAGCAGTCTCGGTCAGCCCCAGCATTTT.

This rearrangement joins TRBV7-6 to TRBJ2-1; possibly TRBD1 for D (6 bases). CDR3 length: 17 residues. Germline V lookup: CDR1 SGHVS, CDR2 FNYEAQ. V was clipped by 5 bases and J by 0 bases, with 17 bases between them. The CDR3 here is CASSRWTARDSYNEQFF. In DNA form, the CDR3 reads TGTGCCAGCAGCCGATGGACAGCGAGAGACTCCTACAATGAGCAGTTCTTC.

V is TRBV6-6 and J is TRBJ1-3; no firm D call. Trimming pared 6 bases from V and 4 bases from J, leaving 7 bases between. Germline assignment: CDR1 MNHNY and CDR2 SVGAGI (reference sequence). CDR3 length: 12 amino acids. This CDR3 reads CASSPGGNTIYF. In DNA form, the CDR3 reads TGTGCCAGCAGCCCGGGGGGAAACACCATATATTTT.

This chain links TRBV5-1 with TRBJ1-5, with TRBD1 matching over 12 bases. The germline V gene has CDR1 SGHRS and CDR2 YFSETQ. V dropped 4 bases and J dropped 2; count of bases not matched to a gene: 7. The CDR3 loop spans 17 amino acids. This CDR3 is CASSQGTGGAGNQPQHF. The CDR3 region has the DNA TGCGCCAGCAGCCAAGGGACAGGGGGCGCGGGCAATCAGCCCCAGCATTTT.

The rearrangement uses TRBV19 and TRBJ1-5; the D is unclear. This CDR3 region has 12 residues. CDR1 LNHDA and CDR2 SQIVND come from the germline V gene (reference sequence). V was clipped by 3 bases and J by 5 bases, with 5 bases between them. Here the CDR3 DNA reads TGTGCCAGTAGTATTTCGTATCAGCCCCAGCATTTT. The encoded protein is CASSISYQPQHF.

This clone was seen more than once but under ten times. The chain recombines TRBV19 with TRBJ1-2; D is undetermined. CDR1 and CDR2 (germline): LNHDA, SQIVND (reference sequence). CDR3 size: 12 residues. V was shortened by 10 bases and J by 3 bases, with 12 bases between the two germline ends. The chain's CDR3 is CATYLLDYGYTF. The CDR3 DNA reads as TGTGCCACCTACCTCTTGGACTATGGCTACACCTTC. Combining the CDR3 with reference TRBV19 and TRBJ1-2 gives the whole variable domain DGGITQSPKYLFRKEGQNVTLSCEQNLNHDAMYWYRQDPGQGLRLIYYSQIVNDFQKGDIAEGYSVSREKKESFPLTVTSAQKNPTAFYLCATYLLDYGYTFGSGTRLTVV.

The chain has TRBV7-6 and TRBJ1-3, with D perhaps matching TRBD1 (5 bases). Per germline, CDR1 SGHVS and CDR2 FNYEAQ. This CDR3 has 19 amino acids. Trimming removed 1 base from V and 0 bases from J, with 19 bases in between. The CDR3 loop reads CASSLEGRATLASGNTIYF. CDR3 in DNA: TGTGCCAGCAGCTTAGAGGGGAGGGCAACACTCGCCTCTGGAAACACCATATATTTT.

The count of this clone is one. V and J are TRBV7-9 and TRBJ1-1; 12 bases are a match to TRBD1. Germline CDR1 reads SEHNR; CDR2 reads FQNEAQ (reference sequence). Trimming at V came to 4 bases and at J to 1 base, leaving 4 bases not matched to a gene. This CDR3 is built from 16 residues. CDR3 nucleotide sequence: TGTGCCAGCAGCTCGGGACAGGGGGCGGGGAACACTGAAGCTTTCTTT. This encodes CASSSGQGAGNTEAFF.